The next 32 T cell receptor beta chains were all read from a single sample in a study of T-cell reconstitution after alpha-beta-depleted transplantation in children. A TCRbeta library incorporating unique molecular identifiers was prepared. TCRdb independently ran MiXCR on the PCR reads; one entry per CDR3 protein. The sample has more than 150,000 distinct CDR3 sequences; less than 8% are singletons. Sequenced here: PBMCs from the stem cell graft donor, sampled from the stem cell graft. The receptors here all came from a human donor who donated a stem cell graft to a child with Wiskott-Aldrich syndrome.

This clonotype was observed many times. This chain uses TRBV20-1 with TRBJ2-7; 7 bases match TRBD2. This CDR3 region has 13 residues. Per the germline V gene, CDR1 is DFQATT and CDR2 is SNEGSKA (reference sequence). The junction had 3 bases not matched to a gene; V was cut back by 1 base and J by 3 bases. DNA of the CDR3: TGCAGTGCTAGAGGGGACTACCTCTACGAGCAGTACTTC. Amino acids: CSARGDYLYEQYF.

This clonotype was detected many times. The rearrangement joins TRBV5-1 to TRBJ1-1, with D perhaps TRBD1 (5 bases). The V gene lost 2 bases and the J gene lost 5 bases, with 13 bases spanning the gap. The CDR3 sequence is 14 residues long. CDR1 SGHRS and CDR2 YFSETQ come from the germline V gene. CDR3 in amino acids: CASSLTGSETEAFF. Written as DNA, the CDR3 is TGCGCCAGCAGCTTAACAGGATCAGAGACTGAAGCTTTCTTT.

This clonotype appeared many times. The chain carries TRBV5-1 and TRBJ1-5; D unresolved. The CDR3 covers 15 residues. Trimming stripped 2 bases from V and 0 bases from J, with 9 bases between. The germline gives CDR1 SGHRS, CDR2 YFSETQ. DNA of the CDR3: TGCGCCAGCAGCTTCGACAATTATAGCAATCAGCCCCAGCATTTT. It is translated as CASSFDNYSNQPQHF.

This clonotype was detected ten times or more. This chain joins TRBV10-3 and TRBJ1-4, with D possibly matching TRBD1 (5 bases). Germline V lookup: CDR1 ENHRY, CDR2 SYGVKD. V was cut by 10 bases and J by 4 bases, with 13 bases left in between. This CDR3 region has 13 residues. CDR3 nucleotides: TGTGCCACCACAGCAGGGCATAATGAAAAACTGTTTTTT. As protein: CATTAGHNEKLFF.

This rearrangement joins TRBV6-2 or TRBV6-3 to TRBJ1-1; D may be TRBD1 (5 bases). There are 12 residues in the CDR3. The germline CDR1 and CDR2 sequences are MNHEY and SVGEGT. Trimming pared 4 bases from V and 6 bases from J, leaving 9 bases between. CDR3 sequence reads: CASSFRTSEAFF. The CDR3 DNA reads as TGTGCCAGCAGTTTTCGGACATCTGAAGCTTTCTTT.

The V call is TRBV5-1, the J call TRBJ1-1, with TRBD1 matching 8 bases. CDR3 length equals 15 residues. In germline, CDR1 is SGHRS, CDR2 YFSETQ. Trimming removed 4 bases from V and 1 base from J; junction bases left unmatched: 6. This chain's CDR3 is CASSAKTGANTEAFF. The CDR3, as DNA: TGCGCCAGCAGCGCCAAGACAGGGGCGAACACTGAAGCTTTCTTT. The whole variable domain, filled in from reference TRBV5-1 and TRBJ1-1, reads KAGVTQTPRYLIKTRGQQVTLSCSPISGHRSVSWYQQTPGQGLQFLFEYFSETQRNKGNFPGRFSGRQFSNSRSEMNVSTLELGDSALYLCASSAKTGANTEAFFGQGTRLTVV.

The sample holds a few counts of this clonotype. V gene TRBV12-3 or TRBV12-4 combines with J gene TRBJ1-1, with D hard to call. The CDR3 has 15 amino acids. V was cut by 7 bases and J by 0 bases, with 15 bases left in between. CDR3 loop: CASTFSGNMNTEAFF. The DNA for the CDR3 is TGTGCCAGCACTTTTTCCGGGAATATGAACACTGAAGCTTTCTTT.

This clonotype was picked up many times. V is TRBV20-1 and J is TRBJ1-1; 8 bases line up with TRBD1. The CDR3 is made up of 16 amino acids. The germline gives CDR1 DFQATT, CDR2 SNEGSKA (reference sequence). With V trimmed by 0 bases and J by 1 base, 7 bases remained unmatched. The CDR3 reads CSARDFAQGGNTEAFF. The DNA of the CDR3 is TGCAGTGCTAGAGATTTCGCACAGGGGGGGAACACTGAAGCTTTCTTT.

This clonotype showed up many times. This chain joins TRBV6-2 or TRBV6-3 and TRBJ2-1, with 9 bases identical to TRBD2. The CDR3 sequence is 17 residues long. CDR1 and CDR2 from the germline V gene are MNHEY and SVGEGT. J gave up 5 bases and V 6 bases, and 14 bases lay outside the gene matches. The DNA of the CDR3 is TGTGCCAGCAGAGCTATTTCAGCGGGAGGTAGTAACAATGAGCAGTTCTTC. Translation gives CASRAISAGGSNNEQFF.

This clonotype has at least ten counts. The genes are TRBV20-1 and TRBJ2-3; the match to TRBD2 covers 11 bases. There are 13 residues in the CDR3. CDR1 and CDR2 (germline): DFQATT, SNEGSKA (reference sequence). CDR3 bases: TGCAGCCCGACTAGCGGGGGCACAGATACGCAGTATTTT. Amino acids: CSPTSGGTDTQYF.

This clonotype was seen repeatedly, ten times or more. This chain connects TRBV19 to TRBJ2-3; TRBD1 agrees at 12 bases. Germline V gene sequence: CDR1 LNHDA, CDR2 SQIVND (reference sequence). This CDR3 contains 14 residues. With V trimmed by 8 bases and J by 8 bases, 8 bases remained unmatched. The DNA of the CDR3 is TGTGCCAGTGGGGGGACAGGGGGCCTACGTACGCAGTATTTT. Translated: CASGGTGGLRTQYF.

This clonotype was observed many times. The CDR3 region is CSARPEGRTSGGAQYF. In nucleotides, the CDR3 is TGCAGTGCTCGACCGGAAGGTCGGACTAGCGGGGGAGCCCAGTACTTC. The chain joins TRBV20-1 to TRBJ2-5; 13 bases align to TRBD2. Germline V gene data show CDR1 as DFQATT and CDR2 as SNEGSKA (reference sequence). V shed 5 bases and J 9 bases; nucleotides not matched to a gene: 15. The CDR3 extends over 16 amino acids.

This clonotype was recorded a few times. This chain uses TRBV28 with TRBJ1-5, with D uncertain. The CDR3 totals 14 residues. The V end was cut by 6 bases, the J end by 5 bases, with 14 bases between. From germline, CDR1 is MDHEN and CDR2 SYDVKM. The CDR3 spells CASSHLGVDQPQHF. Here the CDR3 DNA reads TGTGCCAGCAGCCACCTTGGGGTTGATCAGCCCCAGCATTTT.

In this sample, this clonotype turned up a few times. The chain carries TRBV6-2 or TRBV6-3 and TRBJ2-1; 9 bases agree with TRBD2. CDR3 length: 16 residues. With V trimmed by 7 bases and J by 4 bases, 11 bases remained unmatched. The germline CDR1 and CDR2 sequences are MNHEY and SVGEGT. As DNA, the CDR3 is TGTGCCAGCACCGCGGTGCGGGAGGGCCGGTACAATGAGCAGTTCTTC. Residues: CASTAVREGRYNEQFF.

The genes are TRBV5-1 and TRBJ2-7; D gene unclear. Germline V gives CDR1 SGHRS, CDR2 YFSETQ. The V gene lost 0 bases and the J gene lost 2 bases, with 6 bases spanning the gap. This CDR3 comprises 13 residues. DNA for the CDR3: TGCGCCAGCAGCTTGGACGTCCCCTACGAGCAGTACTTC. This translates into CASSLDVPYEQYF.

This clonotype showed up many times. The chain joins TRBV29-1 to TRBJ2-3, with 7 bases matching TRBD1. The CDR3 spans 13 residues. The germline CDR1 and CDR2 sequences are SQVTM and ANQGSEA. V shed 6 bases, J shed 3 bases, and the junction held 6 bases outside the gene matches. This CDR3 is CSVQTGRTDTQYF. CDR3 in DNA: TGCAGCGTACAGACAGGGCGAACAGATACGCAGTATTTT.

There are many counts of this clonotype. The CDR3 loop is CASSFGQGGYNEQFF. CDR3 coding DNA: TGTGCCAGCAGCTTTGGACAGGGAGGCTACAATGAGCAGTTCTTC. The chain couples TRBV7-2 to TRBJ2-1; 8 bases are shared with TRBD1. CDR1 SGHTA and CDR2 FQGNSA come from the germline V gene. This CDR3 region has 15 residues. Germline trimming cut 3 bases from V and 3 bases from J; bases unmatched to any gene: 4.

This clonotype was observed many times. The chain employs TRBV21-1 and TRBJ2-5; the D call TRBD1 from the table was never checked on the DNA. TRBV21-1 corresponds to a pseudogene. This CDR3 has 18 residues. The CDR3 loop is CASSKMSTDRCYQETQYF. CDR3 sequence (DNA): TGTGCCAGCAGCAAAATGTCCACGGACCGCTGTTACCAAGAGACCCAGTACTTC.

Only a few counts were recorded for this clonotype. The chain couples TRBV7-9 to TRBJ2-3, with D perhaps TRBD2 (5 bases). V gave up 3 bases and J gave up 4 bases, with 8 bases separating them. CDR3 length: 13 amino acids. Germline CDR1 and CDR2: SEHNR and FQNEAQ (reference sequence). The CDR3 nucleotides read TGTGCCAGCAGCTTGGAGGTGTCAGATACGCAGTATTTT. Protein product: CASSLEVSDTQYF.

The rearrangement uses TRBV4-2 and TRBJ1-2; D gene ambiguous. The CDR3 runs to 13 residues. Germline V gives CDR1 LGHNA, CDR2 YNFKEQ. Trimming removed 0 bases from V and 8 bases from J, with 10 bases in between. CDR3 sequence (DNA): TGTGCCAGCAGCCAAGAACCGGAGAGGGGCTACACCTTC. It encodes CASSQEPERGYTF.

This chain links TRBV14 with TRBJ2-1; D is ambiguous. This CDR3 comprises 13 residues. V was clipped by 0 bases and J by 6 bases, with 6 bases between them. CDR1 is SGHDN, CDR2 FVKESK, per germline. The CDR3 DNA is TGTGCCAGCAGCCAAGAATGGAGCAATGAGCAGTTCTTC. Translated, it gives CASSQEWSNEQFF. Full variable domain (outside the CDR3, taken from reference TRBV14 and TRBJ2-1): EAGVTQFPSHSVIEKGQTVTLRCDPISGHDNLYWYRRVMGKEIKFLLHFVKESKQDESGMPNNRFLAERTGGTYSTLKVQPAELEDSGVYFCASSQEWSNEQFFGPGTRLTVL.

In its sample, this clonotype was seen many times. V is TRBV6-1 and J is TRBJ2-1; 9 bases map to TRBD1. CDR3 length equals 16 residues. Looked up from germline, CDR1 is MNHNS and CDR2 is SASEGT. J was trimmed by 3 bases and V by 5 bases; bases with no gene match: 8. The CDR3 region has the DNA TGTGCCAGCAGTCCCCTGAGGGGACAGGGCTACAATGAGCAGTTCTTC. Translating it yields CASSPLRGQGYNEQFF.

This clonotype showed up many times. The rearrangement uses TRBV5-5 and TRBJ2-7; 7 bases are shared with TRBD1. Germline V lookup: CDR1 SGHKS, CDR2 YYEKEE (reference sequence). The CDR3 is 14 residues long. V gave up 2 bases and J gave up 1 base; unmatched junction bases: 3. The CDR3 region is CASSFWTGSYEQYF. The DNA of the CDR3 is TGTGCCAGCAGCTTCTGGACAGGTTCCTACGAGCAGTACTTC. The full variable domain, with the rest looked up from reference TRBV5-5 and TRBJ2-7, is DAGVTQSPTHLIKTRGQQVTLRCSPISGHKSVSWYQQVLGQGPQFIFQYYEKEERGRGNFPDRFSARQFPNYSSELNVNALLLGDSALYLCASSFWTGSYEQYFGPGTRLTVT.

The chain joins TRBV5-1 to TRBJ2-2; D tentatively fits TRBD1 or TRBD2 (6 bases each). The CDR3 is 14 amino acids. V lost 5 bases to trimming and J lost 4 bases, with 12 bases between them. Germline values: CDR1 SGHRS, CDR2 YFSETQ. CDR3 region: CASSPEGVTGELFF. In DNA, the CDR3 is TGCGCCAGCAGTCCGGAGGGGGTCACCGGGGAGCTGTTTTTT. Together with reference TRBV5-1 and TRBJ2-2, the CDR3 gives the full variable domain: KAGVTQTPRYLIKTRGQQVTLSCSPISGHRSVSWYQQTPGQGLQFLFEYFSETQRNKGNFPGRFSGRQFSNSRSEMNVSTLELGDSALYLCASSPEGVTGELFFGEGSRLTVL.

This clonotype was detected ten times or more. This chain links TRBV7-2 with TRBJ2-5; 8 nucleotides agree with TRBD2. Per germline, CDR1 SGHTA and CDR2 FQGNSA. After removal of 5 bases from V and 1 base from J, the junction contained 3 bases not matched to a gene. This CDR3 contains 14 residues. The DNA of the CDR3 is TGTGCCAGCAGCCTCGGGGGGGCCCAAGAGACCCAGTACTTC. Residues: CASSLGGAQETQYF.

The V call is TRBV4-1, the J call TRBJ2-1; 7 positions match TRBD1. The CDR3 is made up of 14 amino acids. CDR1 is MGHRA, CDR2 YSYEKL, per germline. The V and J ends lost 2 bases and 10 bases, in that order; junction bases with no gene match: 8. The CDR3 is CASSQPTTGREQFF. The DNA of the CDR3 is TGCGCCAGCAGCCAACCCACGACAGGGAGAGAGCAGTTCTTC.

This clonotype was recorded many times. The chain has TRBV24-1 and TRBJ2-1; D is undetermined. Trimming took off 6 bases at V and 5 bases at J, with 7 bases between the two ends. Germline loops: CDR1 KGHDR, CDR2 SFDVKD. This CDR3 contains 12 residues. CDR3 sequence reads: CATSYTDNEQFF. The CDR3 bases are TGTGCCACCAGTTATACCGACAATGAGCAGTTCTTC.

This clonotype was observed at least ten times. This chain uses TRBV5-1 with TRBJ2-7, with TRBD1 identical over 12 bases. V lost 0 bases, J lost 6 bases, and 4 bases stayed unmatched. Looked up from germline, CDR1 is SGHRS and CDR2 is YFSETQ. This CDR3 has 15 amino acids. Here the CDR3 DNA reads TGCGCCAGCAGCTTGGATGGGACAGGGGGCCGCGAGCAGTACTTC. It yields the protein CASSLDGTGGREQYF.

The chain carries TRBV4-3 and TRBJ1-6; D uncertain. CDR1 LGHNA and CDR2 YSLEER come from the germline V gene. V was clipped by 1 base and J by 7 bases, with 8 bases between them. The CDR3 is 14 residues long. CDR3 sequence: CASSQGATNSPLHF. The CDR3 DNA follows: TGCGCCAGCAGCCAAGGGGCTACCAATTCACCCCTCCACTTT.

This clonotype was detected many times. The chain recombines TRBV5-6 with TRBJ2-7; 8 bases are a match to TRBD1. Germline V gene lookup returns CDR1 SGHDT and CDR2 YYEEEE. V shed 1 base, J shed 1 base, and the junction held 1 base outside the gene matches. The CDR3 length is 14 residues. This CDR3 is CASSLRDRSYEQYF. CDR3 bases: TGTGCCAGCAGCTTGAGGGACAGGTCCTACGAGCAGTACTTC.

This clonotype has a count of ten or more. This chain links TRBV20-1 with TRBJ2-2; D not resolved. Trimming removed 3 bases at V and 2 bases at J, with 4 bases between. The CDR3 length is 12 residues. Germline V gene lookup returns CDR1 DFQATT and CDR2 SNEGSKA (reference sequence). The CDR3 sequence: CSARGNTGELFF. DNA of the CDR3: TGCAGTGCTAGGGGTAACACCGGGGAGCTGTTTTTT.

This clonotype showed up many times. The genes are TRBV5-1 and TRBJ1-1, with D uncertain. CDR3 size: 14 residues. Trimming removed 4 bases from V and 5 bases from J, with 15 bases in between. Germline V gives CDR1 SGHRS, CDR2 YFSETQ. The CDR3 loop reads CASSPQAHLTEAFF. The DNA of the CDR3 is TGCGCCAGCAGCCCGCAGGCCCACCTAACTGAAGCTTTCTTT.